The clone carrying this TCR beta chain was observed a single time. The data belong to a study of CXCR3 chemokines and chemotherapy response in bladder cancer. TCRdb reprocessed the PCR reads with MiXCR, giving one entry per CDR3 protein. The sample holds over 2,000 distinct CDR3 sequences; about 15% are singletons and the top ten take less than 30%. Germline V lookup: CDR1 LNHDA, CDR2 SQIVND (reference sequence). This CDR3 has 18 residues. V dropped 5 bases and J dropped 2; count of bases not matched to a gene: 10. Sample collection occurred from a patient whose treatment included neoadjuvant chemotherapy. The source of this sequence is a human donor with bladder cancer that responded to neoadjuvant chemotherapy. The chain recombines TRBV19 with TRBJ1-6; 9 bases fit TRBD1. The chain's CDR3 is CASSAKQGAVAYNSPLHF. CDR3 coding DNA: TGTGCCAGTAGTGCTAAACAGGGGGCAGTGGCCTATAATTCACCCCTCCACTTT. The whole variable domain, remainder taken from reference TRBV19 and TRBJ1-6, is DGGITQSPKYLFRKEGQNVTLSCEQNLNHDAMYWYRQDPGQGLRLIYYSQIVNDFQKGDIAEGYSVSREKKESFPLTVTSAQKNPTAFYLCASSAKQGAVAYNSPLHFGNGTRLTVT.